This TCR beta chain was identified in a study of neoadjuvant anti-PD-1 for oral cavity cancer. Study context: Nivolumab at 3 mg/kg was mostly given biweekly, three to four doses, pre-surgery. Patients without progression received a fourth nivolumab dose around day 43, then surgical resection on days 50-56. Study-level results: Each response group had just a few patients in TCR analyses.

The time point denotes: after neoadjuvant nivolumab, at surgical resection. Blood libraries mostly used roughly 500 ng genomic DNA, six replicates each. Using immunoSEQ multiplex PCR, the repertoire was profiled, and TCRdb retains in-frame clones only, with some absent. In the table there are fewer than 10,000 clones, about 73% of which are singletons. The CDR3 has 14 amino acids. Germline CDR1 LGHNT, CDR2 FRNRAP. V lost 5 bases and J 1 base, leaving 9 bases between the germline ends. As concerns this clone: Antigen: not known.

The sample was PBMCs, taken after nivolumab (anti-PD-1) treatment. The chain is built from TRBV12-5 and TRBJ1-5; no clear D. The TCR originated in a person aged 35-79 years with oral cavity squamous cell carcinoma. In DNA form, the CDR3 reads TGTGCTAGTGGTGGTCTTTTCAGCAATCAGCCCCAGCATTTT. Protein sequence: CASGGLFSNQPQHF.